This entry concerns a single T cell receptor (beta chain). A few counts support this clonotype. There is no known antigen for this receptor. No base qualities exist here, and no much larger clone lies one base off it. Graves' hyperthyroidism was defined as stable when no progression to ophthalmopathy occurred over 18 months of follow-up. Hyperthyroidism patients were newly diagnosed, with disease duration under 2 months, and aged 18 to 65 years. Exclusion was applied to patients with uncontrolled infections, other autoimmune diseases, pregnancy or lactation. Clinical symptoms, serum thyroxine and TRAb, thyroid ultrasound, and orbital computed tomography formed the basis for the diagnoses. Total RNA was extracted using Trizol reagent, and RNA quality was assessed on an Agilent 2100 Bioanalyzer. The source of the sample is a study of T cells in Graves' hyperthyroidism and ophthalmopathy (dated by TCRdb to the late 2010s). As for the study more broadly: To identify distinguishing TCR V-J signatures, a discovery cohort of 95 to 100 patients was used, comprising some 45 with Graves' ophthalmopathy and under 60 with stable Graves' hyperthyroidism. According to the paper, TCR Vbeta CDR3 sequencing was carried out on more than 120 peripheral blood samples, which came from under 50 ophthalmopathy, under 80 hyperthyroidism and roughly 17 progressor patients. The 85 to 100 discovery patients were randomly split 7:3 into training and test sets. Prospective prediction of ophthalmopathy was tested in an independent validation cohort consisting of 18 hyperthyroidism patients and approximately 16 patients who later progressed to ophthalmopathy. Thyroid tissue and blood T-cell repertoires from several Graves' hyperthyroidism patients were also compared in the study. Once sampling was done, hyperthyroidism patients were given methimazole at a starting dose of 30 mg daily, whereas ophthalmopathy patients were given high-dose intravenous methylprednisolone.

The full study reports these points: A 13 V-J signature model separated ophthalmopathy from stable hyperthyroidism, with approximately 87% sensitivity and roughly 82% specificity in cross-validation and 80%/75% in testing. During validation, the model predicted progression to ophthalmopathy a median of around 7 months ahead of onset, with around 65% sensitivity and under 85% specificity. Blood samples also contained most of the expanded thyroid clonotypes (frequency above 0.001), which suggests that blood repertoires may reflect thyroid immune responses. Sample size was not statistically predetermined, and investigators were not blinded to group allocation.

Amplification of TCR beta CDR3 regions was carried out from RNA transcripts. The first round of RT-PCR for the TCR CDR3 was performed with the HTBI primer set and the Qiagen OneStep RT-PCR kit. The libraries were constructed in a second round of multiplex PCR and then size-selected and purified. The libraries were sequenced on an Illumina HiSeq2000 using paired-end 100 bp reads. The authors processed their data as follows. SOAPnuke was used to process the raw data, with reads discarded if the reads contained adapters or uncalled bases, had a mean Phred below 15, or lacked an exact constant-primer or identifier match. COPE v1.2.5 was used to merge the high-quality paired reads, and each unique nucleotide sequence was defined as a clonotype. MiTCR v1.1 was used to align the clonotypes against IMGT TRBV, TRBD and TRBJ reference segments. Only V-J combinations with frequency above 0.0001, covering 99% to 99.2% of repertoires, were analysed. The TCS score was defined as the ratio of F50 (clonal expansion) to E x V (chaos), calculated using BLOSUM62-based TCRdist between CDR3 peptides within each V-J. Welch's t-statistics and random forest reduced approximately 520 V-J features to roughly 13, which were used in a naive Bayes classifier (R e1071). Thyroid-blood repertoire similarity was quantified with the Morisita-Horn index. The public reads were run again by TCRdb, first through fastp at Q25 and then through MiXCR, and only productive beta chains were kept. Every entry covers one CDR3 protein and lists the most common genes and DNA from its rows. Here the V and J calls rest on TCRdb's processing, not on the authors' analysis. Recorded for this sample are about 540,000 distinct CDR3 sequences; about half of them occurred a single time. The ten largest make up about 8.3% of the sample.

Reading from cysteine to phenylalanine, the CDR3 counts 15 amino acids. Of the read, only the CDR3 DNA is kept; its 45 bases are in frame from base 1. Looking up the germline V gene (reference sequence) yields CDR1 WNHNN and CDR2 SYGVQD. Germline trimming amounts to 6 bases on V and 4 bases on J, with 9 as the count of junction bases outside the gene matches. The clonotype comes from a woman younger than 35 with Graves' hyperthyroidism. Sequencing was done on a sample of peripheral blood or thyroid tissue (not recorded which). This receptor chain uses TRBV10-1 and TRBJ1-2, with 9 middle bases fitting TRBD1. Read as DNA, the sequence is TGCGCCAGCAGCCCCGGGACAGGGCCCATCTATGGCTACACCTTC. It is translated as CASSPGTGPIYGYTF.